This T cell receptor beta chain stems from a study of blood T cell repertoires in COVID-19. As originally analysed: From reference gene primer amplification, estimates of nucleated cell counts were derived. This table comes from immunoSEQ multiplex PCR, and its TCRdb copy is limited to in-frame clones, with some not included. V and J calls and clone size are as listed in that table; D and trimming were resolved from the DNA. In the table there are about 160,000 clones, about nine tenths of which are singletons. Sequenced sample: peripheral blood. The clonotype originates from a young man with COVID-19, enrolled during active disease.

The CDR3 sequence is CASSKTALTGELFF. DNA of the CDR3: TGTGCCAGTAGTAAAACAGCCCTCACCGGGGAGCTGTTTTTT. This chain joins TRBV19 and TRBJ2-2, with unresolved D. The V gene lost 4 bases and the J gene lost 4 bases, with 10 bases spanning the gap. CDR3 length equals 14 residues. Germline assignment: CDR1 LNHDA and CDR2 SQIVND (reference sequence).